The entry below describes one TCR beta chain. The antigen is not known. This entry comes from a study of early T cells in non-severe SARS-CoV-2 infection. Study at large: Bulk RNA isolated from unsorted whole blood underwent sequencing; chains were not paired. Findings of the study overall: The matching step, a VDJdb search, favored anti-spike CD8 responses and missed private and CD4 specificities.

The TCR library protocol attached unique molecular identifiers to the individual cDNA molecules. TCRdb recomputed calls from the 5' RACE reads with MiXCR, one row per CDR3 protein. The sample has fewer than 95,000 distinct CDR3 sequences; 15% to 20% are singletons. The germline V gene encodes CDR1 SEHNR and CDR2 FQNEAQ (reference sequence). This CDR3 spans 16 amino acids. J gave up 0 bases and V 8 bases, and 9 bases lay outside the gene matches. The sequences come from whole blood, collected at baseline. The V and J genes are TRBV7-9 and TRBJ2-5; 10 bases line up with TRBD2. This clonotype was sampled from an adult who was a healthcare worker with PCR-confirmed SARS-CoV-2 infection or an uninfected control (not recorded which). Written as DNA, the CDR3 is TGTGCCAGCCGACCCTTAGCGGGGGGAAACCAAGAGACCCAGTACTTC. This sequence encodes CASRPLAGGNQETQYF.